Listed below are T cell receptor beta chains from one sample, sequenced in a study of T cell clusters in autoimmune cytopenias. TCRdb reprocessed the multiplex PCR reads and reports one entry per CDR3 protein, with no DNA. The sample shows under 8,500 distinct CDR3 sequences, and approximately 3.7% sits with its ten largest clones. Sequencing input: peripheral blood. These receptors all stem from a human donor with an autoimmune cytopenia or autoimmune hepatitis (not recorded which). Both conserved end residues are part of each CDR3. Clone size is not always given. Where it is, it says once, few, many or a class for expanded clones.

>medium-sized|TRBV18|TRBJ1-2
CASSGAVNYGYTF
>NA|TRBV5-1|TRBJ2-2
CASSLPGAGTGELFF
>medium-sized|TRBV6-1|TRBJ2-2
CASRGTSGSRTGELFF
>medium-sized|TRBV12-3/TRBV12-4|TRBJ2-3
CASSKTSGGGGTSTDTQYF
>NA|TRBV20-1|TRBJ2-3
CSANDRRRRSDTQYF
>NA|TRBV20-1|TRBJ1-1
CSARARQGAVGSEAFF
>medium-sized|TRBV18|TRBJ1-6
CASSPQSSYNSPLHF
>medium-sized|TRBV13|TRBJ1-1
CASSISTGPIVPEAFF
>NA|TRBV10-3|TRBJ1-2
CAISVSGYGYTF
>medium-sized|TRBV6-5|TRBJ1-1
CASSRDWTGLNTEAFF
>NA|TRBV18|TRBJ2-7
CASSLLGTSYEQYF
>NA|TRBV4-3|TRBJ1-2
CASSQEVGQGGYGYTF
>NA|TRBV19|TRBJ1-2
CASSNLGGSYGYTF
>medium-sized|TRBV6-1|TRBJ2-3
CASSGQGGDTQYF
>medium-sized|TRBV12-3/TRBV12-4|TRBJ2-7
CASTQDTSPYEQYF
>medium-sized|TRBV12-3/TRBV12-4|TRBJ1-6
CASSFLEQENSPLHF
>medium-sized|TRBV19|TRBJ1-1
CASAEGLLNTEAFF
>medium-sized|TRBV5-6|TRBJ1-6
CASSFFGSGSPLHF
>medium-sized|TRBV6-5|TRBJ2-1
CASSYLRGGRDEQFF
>NA|TRBV30|TRBJ1-1
CAWSARGGNTEAFF
>NA|TRBV5-6|TRBJ1-1
CASSPMDRREAFF